This T cell receptor (beta chain) came from a study of patients and donors after allogeneic stem cell transplantation. MiXCR, run by TCRdb on the RT-PCR reads, gives a single entry per CDR3 protein. This sample has tens of thousands of distinct CDR3 sequences, with about 37% found just once. The sample holds many counts of this clonotype. Per germline, CDR1 LGHDT and CDR2 YNNKEL (reference sequence). The CDR3 contains 12 residues. V lost 0 bases and J 5 bases, leaving 3 bases between the germline ends. The chain uses TRBV3-1 and TRBJ2-3; D call uncertain. What was sequenced was blood, either unsorted or a sorted T cell fraction (not recorded which). The receptor comes from a human donor who was either an allogeneic HSCT recipient or a stem cell or donor lymphocyte infusion donor (not recorded which). It is not recorded whose cells these are; they may come from a transplant donor. CDR3 sequence (DNA): TGTGCCAGCAGCCAAGAGAGAGATACGCAGTATTTT. It specifies CASSQERDTQYF.